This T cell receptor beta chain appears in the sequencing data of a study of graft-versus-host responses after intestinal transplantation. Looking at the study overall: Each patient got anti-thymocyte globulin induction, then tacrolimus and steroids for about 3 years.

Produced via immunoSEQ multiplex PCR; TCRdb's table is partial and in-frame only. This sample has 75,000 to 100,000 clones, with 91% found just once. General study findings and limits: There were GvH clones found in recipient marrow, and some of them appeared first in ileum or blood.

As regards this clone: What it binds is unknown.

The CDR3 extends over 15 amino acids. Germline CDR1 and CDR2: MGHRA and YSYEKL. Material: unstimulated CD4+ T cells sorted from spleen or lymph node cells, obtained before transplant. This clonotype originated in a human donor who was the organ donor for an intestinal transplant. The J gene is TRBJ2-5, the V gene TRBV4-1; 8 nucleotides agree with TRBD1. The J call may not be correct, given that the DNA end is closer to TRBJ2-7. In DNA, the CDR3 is TGCGCCAGCAGCCAAGGGACAGGGTCCGTCTACGAGCAGTACTTC. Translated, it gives CASSQGTGSVYEQYF.